This record concerns one TCR beta chain sequence. No antigen is known for it. This CDR3 spans 17 amino acids. Per germline, CDR1 SGDLS and CDR2 YYNGEE. cDNA libraries for TRB were generated by 5' RACE incorporating UMI labels. TCRdb reprocessed the 5' RACE reads and stores each CDR3 protein as one record, lacking DNA. Its table records some 150,000 distinct CDR3 sequences. This sample was taken from a study of CXCR3-negative and CXCR3-positive naive CD8 T cells. The wider study: Roughly 1.5 +/- 0.3 million TRB reads came from each library, giving about 130 million in total.

Study conclusions and caveats: Expression of CXCR3 was partially reduced after cryopreservation, and fresh PBMCs were used in most assays. For CXCR3-positive naive cells, TRB CDR3s were more hydrophobic than those of CXCR3-negative naive cells. Because surface CD5 did not distinguish the naive subsets, TCR strength was inferred from TRB CDR3 properties.

The chain couples TRBV9 to TRBJ2-1. Sequencing was performed on naive CXCR3+ CD8+ T cells from blood. Subset here: CD45RO-CCR7+CD27+CD95- naive CD8+ T cells expressing CXCR3 (TNR3+). The receptor was isolated from a human donor in good health. Some clones in this sample may be carry-over from other donors' samples. CDR3 protein: CASSVATVGISYNEQFF.